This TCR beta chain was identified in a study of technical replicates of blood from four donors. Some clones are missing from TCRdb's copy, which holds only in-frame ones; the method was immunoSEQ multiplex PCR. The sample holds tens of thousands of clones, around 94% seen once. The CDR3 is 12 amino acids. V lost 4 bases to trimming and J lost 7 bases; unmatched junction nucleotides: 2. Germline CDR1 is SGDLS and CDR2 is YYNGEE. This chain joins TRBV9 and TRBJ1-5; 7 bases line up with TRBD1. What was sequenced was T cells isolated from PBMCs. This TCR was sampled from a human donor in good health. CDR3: CASSSGGQPQHF. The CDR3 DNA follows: TGTGCCAGCAGCTCAGGGGGGCAGCCCCAGCATTTT. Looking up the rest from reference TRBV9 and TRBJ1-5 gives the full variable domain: DSGVTQTPKHLITATGQRVTLRCSPRSGDLSVYWYQQSLDQGLQFLIQYYNGEERAKGNILERFSAQQFPDLHSELNLSSLELGDSALYFCASSSGGQPQHFGDGTRLSIL.